This TCR beta chain was obtained from a study of blood T cell repertoires in COVID-19 (TCRdb year 2020). About the study as a whole: Samples covering the acute and convalescent phases of COVID-19 were provided by collaborators in the United States, Italy and Spain. Sample metadata almost always included a de-identified subject ID, COVID-19 status, age in years and sex. Deeply sampled blood TCRbeta repertoires from subjects exposed to, actively infected with, or recovered from COVID-19 were included in the dataset. The repertoires were released in a freely available public database meant as a resource for research on the immune response to SARS-CoV-2. The material from the prospective study consisted of cDNA or gDNA derived from T cells, B-cell-depleted T cells, or PBMCs. Samples were obtained from the ongoing ImmuneRACE study (first 160 participants) and from 1,200 or so subjects provided by 6 global collaborators. HLA class I and class II types, where available, came from metadata supplied by the sample provider rather than from assay-based typing. The study at large found these results: How much clinical and demographic metadata was included differed by source and by participant, and the metadata was provided uncurated.

Regarding this clone: Its antigen is unknown. No much larger clonotype is one base removed from it; base qualities were not supplied.

The immunoSEQ Assay, a bias-controlled multiplex PCR, was used to amplify TCRbeta CDR3 regions from genomic DNA. Turning to the authors' computational methods: Nucleated cell counts per sample were estimated from amplification of reference gene primers within the assay. To quantify the absolute abundance of each unique TCRbeta CDR3 rearrangement, sequence reads were collapsed and filtered. For each sample, productive Simpson clonality was calculated as the square root of Simpson's diversity index across productive rearrangements. Drawn from immuneACCESS, this table holds only the in-frame rearrangements with V and J called that TCRdb kept. Clones are partly lost; checked studies trace under half to an unresolved V gene and leave the rest unexplained. Clonal size and the V and J genes are those of that table, whereas D and trimming came from the DNA. Across this sample there are about 54,000 clones, with more than 80% seen only once. Together, the top ten hold approximately 4.9% of the sample.

Collaborating institutions collected whole blood in K2EDTA tubes following their own protocols. For TCRbeta analysis, collaborator samples were shipped as frozen whole blood, as isolated PBMCs, or as DNA extracted from either sample type. The germline V gene encodes CDR1 SGHRS and CDR2 YFSETQ. V loses 0 bases, J loses 6 bases, and the germline ends lie 13 bases apart. From the cysteine up to the phenylalanine, the CDR3 has a length of 14 residues. The sequence is cut down to CDR3 DNA, 42 bases in frame from base 1. This clonotype originated in a woman in her sixties or seventies with acute or convalescent COVID-19. The sequence is built from TRBV5-1 and TRBJ2-7, and the D gene may be TRBD1, 5 bases matching. The sequencing input was peripheral blood. In nucleotide form, the sequence is TGCGCCAGCAGCTTGGGGGAAGGGGCTTTCGAGCAGTACTTC. Its coded protein is CASSLGEGAFEQYF.